This T cell receptor (beta chain) was identified during a study of beta chain features in type 1 diabetes. Study findings and constraints: Among all four CD4+ subsets, Type 1 diabetes patients had TCRB CDR3s that were moderately but significantly shorter.

cDNA synthesis used the whole RNA isolate, giving expressed TCRB sequences. TCRdb keeps only in-frame clones here, not all; method: immunoSEQ multiplex PCR. The table records 350,000 to 400,000 clones, 10% to 15% of them present only once. Germline V lookup: CDR1 MDHEN, CDR2 SYDVKM. The V gene end was trimmed by 5 bases and the J gene end by 2 bases; junction bases not matched to a gene: 5. The length of the CDR3 is 15 residues. This clone occurred a few times. Its antigen is undetermined. Sequencing was carried out using naive CD4+ T cells from blood. The rearrangement joins TRBV28 to TRBJ2-3, with 9 bases that match TRBD2. The sequence was obtained from a woman aged 18-29 years with type 1 diabetes. CDR3 DNA: TGTGCCAGCAGTCCCCAGCGGGGGGTCACAGATACGCAGTATTTT. It translates to CASSPQRGVTDTQYF.